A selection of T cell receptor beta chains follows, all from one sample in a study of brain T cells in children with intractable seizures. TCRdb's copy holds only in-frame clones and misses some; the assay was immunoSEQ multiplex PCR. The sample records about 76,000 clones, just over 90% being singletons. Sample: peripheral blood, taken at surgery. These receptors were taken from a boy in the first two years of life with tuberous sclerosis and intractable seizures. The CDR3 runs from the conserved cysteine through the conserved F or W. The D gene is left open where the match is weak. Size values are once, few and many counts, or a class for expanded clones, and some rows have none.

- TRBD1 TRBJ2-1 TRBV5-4 TGTGCCAGCAGCCCCAGGACAGGATACAATGAGCAGTTCTTC CASSPRTGYNEQFF
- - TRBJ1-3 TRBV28 TGTGCCAGCAGTTCCCCGGCCCCCCCGGTTGCCAGAGGAAACACCATATATTTT CASSSPAPPVARGNTIYF
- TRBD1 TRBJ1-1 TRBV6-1 TGTGCCAGCAGTGAACAGGGGGCGGATTCTGAAGCTTTCTTT CASSEQGADSEAFF
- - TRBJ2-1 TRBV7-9 TGTGCCAGCAGCTTAGCTAACGCAGCGGGCCTGGGGCAGTTCTTC CASSLANAAGLGQFF
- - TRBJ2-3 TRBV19 TGTGCCAGTAGCCAGGGGATGAGGCGGCACACAGATACGCAGTATTTT CASSQGMRRHTDTQYF
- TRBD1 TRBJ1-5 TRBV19 TGTGCCAGTAGTATAGGACAGGGGGCGACTCAGCCCCAGCATTTT CASSIGQGATQPQHF
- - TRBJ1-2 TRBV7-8 TGTGCCAGCAGCTTGGTTTCAGGGTCTACTAACTATGGCTACACCTTC CASSLVSGSTNYGYTF
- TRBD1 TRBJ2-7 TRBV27 TGTGCCAGCCGGGACAGAACCTACGAGCAGTACTTC CASRDRTYEQYF
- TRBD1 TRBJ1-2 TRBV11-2 TGTGCCAGCAGCTCAATCCGGGACAGGGGTCCCTCTAACTATGGCTACACCTTC CASSSIRDRGPSNYGYTF
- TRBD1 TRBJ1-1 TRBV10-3 TGTGCCATCTCAGGGGGTTCGAACACTGAAGCTTTCTTT CAISGGSNTEAFF
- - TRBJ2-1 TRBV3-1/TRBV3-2 TGTGCCAGCAGCCAAGATTCCTGGGCGGGGCCGAATGAGCAGTTCTTC CASSQDSWAGPNEQFF
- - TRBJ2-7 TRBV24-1 TGTGCCACCAGTAATCCCTCATGGCAGCTACCCTCCTACGAGCAGTACTTC CATSNPSWQLPSYEQYF
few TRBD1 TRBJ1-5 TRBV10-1 TGCGCCAGCAGATCCGGACAGGGGGGGGAACAGCCCCAGCATTTT CASRSGQGGEQPQHF
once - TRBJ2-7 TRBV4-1 TGCGCCAGCAGCCAATTCAGAGGGGATGAGCAGTACTTC CASSQFRGDEQYF
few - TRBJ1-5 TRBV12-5 TGTGCTAGTGGTTTGGTACTCGGCAGGTCTAGCAATCAGCCCCAGCATTTT CASGLVLGRSSNQPQHF
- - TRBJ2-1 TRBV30 TGTGCCTGGGAGGGAGGTCTCTCCTACAATGAGCAGTTCTTC CAWEGGLSYNEQFF
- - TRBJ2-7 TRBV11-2 TGTGCCAGCAGCTCAGACAGCTACGAGCAGTACTTC CASSSDSYEQYF
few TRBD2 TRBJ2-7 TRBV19 TGTGCCAGTAGGTCAGCGGGGGACACACCCTACGAGCAGTACTTC CASRSAGDTPYEQYF
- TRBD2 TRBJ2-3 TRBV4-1 TGCGCCAGCAGCCCCCGACAGGTCCTAGGAGTCCTAGCGGGGAGGCTAGATACGCAGTATTTT CASSPRQVLGVLAGRLDTQYF
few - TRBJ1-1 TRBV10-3 TGTGCCATCAGTGATCCTCGGGTCCAGGGGCGAGCTTTCTTT CAISDPRVQGRAFF
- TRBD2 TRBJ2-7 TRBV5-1 TGCGCCAGCAGCTTGGTTTACGGGGGGTCGGGTTCCTCCTACGAGCAGTACTTC CASSLVYGGSGSSYEQYF
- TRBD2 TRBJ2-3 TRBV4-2 TGTGCCAGCAGCCAAGGCGGGAGCGAGCAGTATTTT CASSQGGSEQYF
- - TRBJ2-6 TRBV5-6 TGTGCCAGCAGCTTGATCAGGCACTCTGGGGCCAACGTCCTGACTTTC CASSLIRHSGANVLTF
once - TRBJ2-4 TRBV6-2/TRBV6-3 TGTGCCAGCAGTTACGACCGAAGTTTAGCCAAAAACATTCAGTACTTC CASSYDRSLAKNIQYF
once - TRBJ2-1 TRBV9 TGTGCCAGCAGCGTCTATAGCGTGGGTGAGCAGTTCTTC CASSVYSVGEQFF
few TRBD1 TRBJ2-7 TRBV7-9 TGTGCCAGCAGCTTCGGAGGGACAGGGATCCTCGAGCAGTACTTC CASSFGGTGILEQYF
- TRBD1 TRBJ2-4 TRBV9 TGTGCCAGCAGCTATGGGACAGGGGGAGGCAAAAACATTCAGTACTTC CASSYGTGGGKNIQYF
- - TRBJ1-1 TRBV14 TGTGCCAGCAGCCACGGGGGGACGAGGAACACTGAAGCTTTCTTT CASSHGGTRNTEAFF
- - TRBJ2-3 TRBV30 TGTGCCGGGGGCTCTAGCACAGATACGCAGTATTTT CAGGSSTDTQYF
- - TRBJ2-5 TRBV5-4 TGTGCCAGCAGCCTACCGGCAGGGGCTGAGGAGACCCAGTACTTC CASSLPAGAEETQYF
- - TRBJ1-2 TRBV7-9 TGTGCCAGCAGCTTAGACTATGGCTACACCTTC CASSLDYGYTF
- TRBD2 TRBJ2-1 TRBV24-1 TGTGCCACCAGTGATTATTCGAGCGGGAGGGACAATGAGCAGTTCTTC CATSDYSSGRDNEQFF
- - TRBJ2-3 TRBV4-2 TGTGCCAGCAGCCAAGGGGACTCTACAGATACGCAGTATTTT CASSQGDSTDTQYF
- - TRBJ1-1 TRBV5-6 TGTGCCAGCAGCTTGGGCAGGAGGGTCACTGAAGCTTTCTTT CASSLGRRVTEAFF
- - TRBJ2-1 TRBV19 TGTGCCAGTAGTCTCATCAACGGTGAGCAGTTCTTC CASSLINGEQFF
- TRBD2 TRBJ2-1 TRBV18 TGTGCCAGCTCACCACCACTAGCGGGGGGGCAAAATGAGCAGTTCTTC CASSPPLAGGQNEQFF
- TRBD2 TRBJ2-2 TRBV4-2 TGTGCCAGCAGCCAAGAGTTGGGCCCGACTAGCGGAAACACCGGGGAGCTGTTTTTT CASSQELGPTSGNTGELFF
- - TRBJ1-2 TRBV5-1 TGCGCCAGCAGCCGGTCGGGAGTGGGGGCCGGCTATGGCTACACCTTC CASSRSGVGAGYGYTF
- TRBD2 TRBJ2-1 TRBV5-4 TGTGCCAGCAGCCGGGGAGCGGGAGGCACCTACAATGAGCAGTTCTTC CASSRGAGGTYNEQFF
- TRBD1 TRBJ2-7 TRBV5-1 TGCGCCAGCAGCTGGGACAGGGATCGGTACGAGCAGTACTTC CASSWDRDRYEQYF
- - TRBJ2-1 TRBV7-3 TGTGCCAGCAGCTTACCCCGGGGACCAGGGTCGGGGTACCCGATATACAATGAGCAGTTCTTC CASSLPRGPGSGYPIYNEQFF
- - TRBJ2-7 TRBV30 TGTGCCTGGAGTGCCGGGTCCCTGGACGAGCAGTACTTC CAWSAGSLDEQYF
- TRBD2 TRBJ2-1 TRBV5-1 TGCGCCAGCAGCTCCCGGAGCGGGAGGGCCTACAATGAGCAGTTCTTC CASSSRSGRAYNEQFF
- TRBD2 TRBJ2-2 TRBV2 TGTGCCAGCAGGCCGGGACTAGCAACCGGGGAGCTGTTTTTT CASRPGLATGELFF
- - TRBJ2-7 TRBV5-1 TGCGCCAGCAGCTTGGCCGGTGCGGGATACTACGAGCAGTACTTC CASSLAGAGYYEQYF
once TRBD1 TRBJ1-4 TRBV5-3 TGTGCCAGAAGCTTGTATCGGGACAGGGTGCGAGAAAAACTGTTTTTT CARSLYRDRVREKLFF
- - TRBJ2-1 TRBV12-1 TGTGCCAGCAGCTCCTGGACTAGCGACAGCTCCTACAATGAGCAGTTCTTC CASSSWTSDSSYNEQFF
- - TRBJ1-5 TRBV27 TGTGCCAGCAGTTCCCCCTTTGACAGCGAACATTTT CASSSPFDSEHF
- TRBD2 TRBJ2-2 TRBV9 TGTGCCAGCAGCGTAGATGCTAGCGGGAGATTTTACCCCGGGGAGCTGTTTTTT CASSVDASGRFYPGELFF
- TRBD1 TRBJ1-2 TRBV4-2 TGTGCCAGCAGCCAAGATGAGGGGACAGGGGGCAGCTATGGCTACACCTTC CASSQDEGTGGSYGYTF
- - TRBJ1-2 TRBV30 TGTGCCTGGAGTGTACCTTTGCCGGTGCCTAACTATGGCTACACCTTC CAWSVPLPVPNYGYTF
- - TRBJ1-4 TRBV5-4 TGTGCCAGCAGCTTGGGGCCTGCCGCGAGGCTTAATGAAAAACTGTTTTTT CASSLGPAARLNEKLFF
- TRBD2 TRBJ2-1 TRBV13 TGTGCCAGCAGCCCTGGACTAGCGGGAGGCAATGAGCAGTTCTTC CASSPGLAGGNEQFF